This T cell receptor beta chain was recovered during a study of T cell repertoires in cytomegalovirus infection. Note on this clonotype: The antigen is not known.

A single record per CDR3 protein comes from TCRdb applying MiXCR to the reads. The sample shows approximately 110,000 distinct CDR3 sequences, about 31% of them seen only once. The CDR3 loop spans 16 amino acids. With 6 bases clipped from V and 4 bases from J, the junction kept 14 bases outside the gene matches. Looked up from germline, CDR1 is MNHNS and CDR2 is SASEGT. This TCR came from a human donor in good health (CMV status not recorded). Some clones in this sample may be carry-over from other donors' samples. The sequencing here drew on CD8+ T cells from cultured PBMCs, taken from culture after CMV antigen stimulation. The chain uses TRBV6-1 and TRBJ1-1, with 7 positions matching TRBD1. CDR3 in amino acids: CASSLLGQRRSTEAFF. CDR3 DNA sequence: TGTGCCAGCAGCTTGTTGGGACAGAGAAGGTCCACTGAAGCTTTCTTT.